The rows below give T cell receptor beta chains drawn from one sample of a study of sequential checkpoint blockade in melanoma. Libraries were prepared by immunoSEQ multiplex PCR; TCRdb keeps only in-frame clonotypes and omits some of them. Of about 20,000 clones listed, around four fifths were seen once; the top ten hold roughly 49%. The sample was CD8+ T cells sorted from blood (inferred from file names), taken from a patient given nivolumab and ipilimumab in sequence. All receptors come from a human donor with melanoma. Each CDR3 is given with its conserved first and last residue. D genes are given only for firm matches. Not all rows give a size; the values are once, few, many and, for expanded clones, a class.

TRBJ1-6,TRBV19,few,-,TGTGCCAGTCGCGAATCATATAATTCACCCCTCCACTTT,CASRESYNSPLHF
TRBJ1-3,TRBV4-2,-,-,TGTGCCAGCAGCCAAGGGGCTGGGTCTGGAAACACCATATATTTT,CASSQGAGSGNTIYF
TRBJ2-7,TRBV11-2,-,TRBD2,TGTGCCAGCAGCTTATGGACTAGCGGGGGGGCCTACGAGCAGTACTTC,CASSLWTSGGAYEQYF
TRBJ1-5,TRBV4-3,few,-,TGCGCCAGCAGCCAAGGGGTGGGGGGGAATCAGCCCCAGCATTTT,CASSQGVGGNQPQHF
TRBJ1-1,TRBV5-4,-,TRBD1,TGTGCCAGCAGTCGTTGGACAGGGGAAGCTGAAGCTTTCTTT,CASSRWTGEAEAFF
TRBJ1-5,TRBV25-1,-,TRBD1,TGTGCCAGCAGTGGGGGACAGGCTCGCAATCAGCCCCAGCATTTT,CASSGGQARNQPQHF
TRBJ1-5,TRBV6-1,-,TRBD1,TGTGCCATCTTTGACAGGGACACCAATCAGCCCCAGCATTTT,CAIFDRDTNQPQHF
TRBJ1-4,TRBV11-2,-,-,TGTGCCAGCAGCTTATTACAGAGAAATGAAAAACTGTTTTTT,CASSLLQRNEKLFF
TRBJ1-5,TRBV19,-,TRBD1,TGTGCCAGTAGTACGGCGGACAGGGGGCATCAGCCCCAGCATTTT,CASSTADRGHQPQHF
TRBJ2-3,TRBV11-2,-,-,TGTGCCAGCAGCCAAGAGACTCTTAGCACAGATACGCAGTATTTT,CASSQETLSTDTQYF
TRBJ2-7,TRBV7-9,-,TRBD1,TGTGCCAGCAGCTTTCCGGGACAGGGGAGCTACGAGCAGTACTTC,CASSFPGQGSYEQYF
TRBJ2-7,TRBV7-9,-,-,TGTGCCAGCAGCTTTTCTCACGGACAAATTTCCTACGAGCAGTACTTC,CASSFSHGQISYEQYF
TRBJ2-7,TRBV6-5,-,TRBD2,TGTGCCAGCAGTTTAAGCGAGCGGGGGGCTTCCTACGAGCAGTACTTC,CASSLSERGASYEQYF
TRBJ2-7,TRBV27,-,TRBD1,TGTGCCAGCGGCCCGGGACAGGGGTTCTACGAGCAGTACTTC,CASGPGQGFYEQYF
TRBJ2-7,TRBV11-2,-,-,TGTGCCAGCAGCCCTAGACAGGCCCCCGAGCAGTACTTC,CASSPRQAPEQYF
TRBJ2-1,TRBV6-4,-,TRBD2,TGTGCCAGCAGTGACTCGGGGGGGACCTCCTACAATGAGCAGTTCTTC,CASSDSGGTSYNEQFF
TRBJ2-5,TRBV10-1,medium-sized,TRBD1,TGCGCCAGCAGCGATGACAGGGGGCGCGAGGAGACCCAGTACTTC,CASSDDRGREETQYF
TRBJ2-5,TRBV5-1,-,TRBD1,TGCGCCAGCAGCTCCCCACCGGACAGGTTCCAAGAGACCCAGTACTTC,CASSSPPDRFQETQYF
TRBJ2-5,TRBV4-2,-,-,TGTGCCAGCAGCCAAGGGGCGAGCCTTGGGGAGACCCAGTACTTC,CASSQGASLGETQYF
TRBJ2-5,TRBV19,-,-,TGTGCCAGTAGTCCGAGAACCCAAGAGACCCAGTACTTC,CASSPRTQETQYF
TRBJ2-7,TRBV5-6,-,-,TGTGCCAGCAGCTTGGATCAGGGAGGCTACGAGCAGTACTTC,CASSLDQGGYEQYF
TRBJ2-2,TRBV7-9,-,-,TGTGCCAGCAGCACAGAGGCTCTAGGGGCGAACACCGGGGAGCTGTTTTTT,CASSTEALGANTGELFF
TRBJ2-1,TRBV7-3,once,TRBD2,TGTGCCAGCAGCTTTCGCGGGGGGACCTACAATGAGCAGTTCTTC,CASSFRGGTYNEQFF
TRBJ2-3,TRBV7-9,-,-,TGTGCCAGCAGCTTCAGTGGCGGGGCCAGCACAGATACGCAGTATTTT,CASSFSGGASTDTQYF
TRBJ2-1,TRBV7-8,-,TRBD2,TGTGCCAGCAGCTTTAGCGGGGGGGGTGAATACAATGAGCAGTTCTTC,CASSFSGGGEYNEQFF
TRBJ2-1,TRBV4-2,-,-,TGTGCCAGCAGCCAAGGTTATAAAAGCGGGGACAACAACAATGAGCAGTTCTTC,CASSQGYKSGDNNNEQFF
TRBJ1-5,TRBV28,once,-,TGTGCCAGCAGTTCAACAGGGTGGGGAATTTATAATCAGCCCCAGCATTTT,CASSSTGWGIYNQPQHF
TRBJ2-3,TRBV7-2,-,TRBD1,TGTGCCAGCAGCTCTTACAGGGGGCTCGGAGATACGCAGTATTTT,CASSSYRGLGDTQYF
TRBJ2-3,TRBV10-3,few,-,TGTGCCATCCGACAGAAAGAGAGTCTCACAGATACGCAGTATTTT,CAIRQKESLTDTQYF
TRBJ2-1,TRBV4-1,few,TRBD2,TGCGCCAGCAGCCAAGATCGAGCGGGGGGACGTGAGCAGTTCTTC,CASSQDRAGGREQFF
TRBJ1-1,TRBV18,-,-,TGTGCCAGCTCACCATCTATTACAGGAGCCAACACTGAAGCTTTCTTT,CASSPSITGANTEAFF
TRBJ1-1,TRBV4-3,-,-,TGCGCCAGCAGCCAAGAACGGGTTTCGTCCGTGAACACTGAAGCTTTCTTT,CASSQERVSSVNTEAFF
TRBJ2-7,TRBV11-2,-,TRBD2,TGTGCCAGCAGCTCCTCCTCGACTAGCGGAACCTACGAGCAGTACTTC,CASSSSSTSGTYEQYF
TRBJ2-1,TRBV7-2,-,TRBD2,TGTGCCAGCACCGAGAGCGGGGGAGATTACAATGAGCAGTTCTTC,CASTESGGDYNEQFF
TRBJ2-2,TRBV4-3,-,-,TGCGCCAGCAGCCCAAGTGCAACGAACACAGGCACCGGGGAGCTGTTTTTT,CASSPSATNTGTGELFF
TRBJ1-2,TRBV28,-,TRBD1,TGTGCCAGCTTACGGACAGGCCCTTTCTATGGCTACACCTTC,CASLRTGPFYGYTF
TRBJ2-7,TRBV4-3,-,TRBD2,TGCGCCAGCAGCCAAGAACGGACTAGCTACTACGAGCAGTACTTC,CASSQERTSYYEQYF
TRBJ2-7,TRBV2,-,-,TGTGCCAGCAGTGTGCGGGACCGCGGGACCTACGAGCAGTACTTC,CASSVRDRGTYEQYF
TRBJ2-1,TRBV5-1,-,TRBD1,TGCGCCAGCAGCTTGGAGGGGACAGGAAATTACAATGAGCAGTTCTTC,CASSLEGTGNYNEQFF
TRBJ2-3,TRBV5-5,-,-,TGTGCCAGCAGCTTTGCGGTTCCGACTTACACAGATACGCAGTATTTT,CASSFAVPTYTDTQYF
TRBJ2-7,TRBV5-1,-,-,TGCGCCAGCAGCTTGGGTGCAGGGGGCGGGGGCGAGCAGTACTTC,CASSLGAGGGGEQYF
TRBJ1-3,TRBV28,-,TRBD1,TGTGCCAGCAGCCCGACAGGGGCCAACACCATATATTTT,CASSPTGANTIYF
TRBJ2-3,TRBV5-1,-,TRBD1,TGCGCCAGCGAACCCGGGACAGTATGGACAGATACGCAGTATTTT,CASEPGTVWTDTQYF
TRBJ2-6,TRBV27,once,-,TGTGCCAGCAGTATTGACCCAGGGTCTGGGGCCAACGTCCTGACTTTC,CASSIDPGSGANVLTF
TRBJ1-2,TRBV18,few,TRBD1,TGTGCCAGCTTCACCGAGGGGACAGGGGTCGGCTACACCTTC,CASFTEGTGVGYTF
TRBJ2-7,TRBV11-2,-,-,TGTGCCAGCAGCCCCTATCCCTACGAGCAGTACTTC,CASSPYPYEQYF
TRBJ2-2,TRBV9,-,-,TGTGCCAGCAGCGTAGTGAGCACCGGGGAGCTGTTTTTT,CASSVVSTGELFF
TRBJ1-5,TRBV7-9,-,TRBD1,TGTGCCAGCAGCACAGGGGGGACAGGGTATGAGCCCCAGCATTTT,CASSTGGTGYEPQHF
TRBJ2-7,TRBV10-3,-,-,TGTGCCATCTTGGCTGGTAAGAACAGGGCAATTCCCTACGAGCAGTACTTC,CAILAGKNRAIPYEQYF
TRBJ2-3,TRBV12-5,-,-,TGTGCTAGTGGTTTGGTCGACGGCGGGGTCACAGATACGCAGTATTTT,CASGLVDGGVTDTQYF
TRBJ2-1,TRBV4-2,few,TRBD2,TGTGCCAGCAGCTCGTCCGGGGGGTACGGCAATGAGCAGTTCTTC,CASSSSGGYGNEQFF
TRBJ1-5,TRBV4-3,-,-,TGCGCCAGCAGCCAAGAAGCGGGTCCTGTGCATTTT,CASSQEAGPVHF
TRBJ1-4,TRBV4-3,-,-,TGCGCCAGCAGCCAAGTGGCCTCCCAAAATGAAAAACTGTTTTTT,CASSQVASQNEKLFF
TRBJ2-1,TRBV27,once,TRBD2,TGTGCCAGCAGCGGGGGGGCCTACAATGAGCAGTTCTTC,CASSGGAYNEQFF
TRBJ1-6,TRBV6-6,few,-,TGTGCCAGCAGCCTCGGCCACGGGGATTCACCCCTCCACTTT,CASSLGHGDSPLHF